This entry concerns a single T cell receptor (beta chain). Its antigen is still unknown. This record belongs to a study of beta chain features in type 1 diabetes. Study observations and caveats: Insertion counts at VDJ junctions were lower in type 1 diabetes patients, who also showed more deletions there. Compared with healthy donors, patients appeared to share more similar naive, central memory and regulatory TCRB repertoires.

The sequenced template was cDNA made from the entire isolated RNA. About 3.57 million reads, on average, came from each naive, central memory and regulatory T cell sample. Assay: immunoSEQ multiplex PCR; the TCRdb copy retains only in-frame clones and omits some. The data show around 450,000 clones, roughly 11% seen once. In total, each donor contributed a single heparinised blood draw that averaged around 100 mL. Germline lookup yields CDR1 SGDLS and CDR2 YYNGEE. The CDR3 runs to 13 residues. V was clipped by 2 bases and J by 6 bases, with 9 bases between them. The origin of this receptor is a woman between 18 and 29 years old in good health. The sequenced material came from naive CD4+ T cells from blood. The V call is TRBV9, the J call TRBJ2-1, with a tentative D call TRBD1 (5 bases). The CDR3 DNA reads TGTGCCAGCAGCGTGACAGCTCTCAATGAGCAGTTCTTC. This encodes CASSVTALNEQFF.